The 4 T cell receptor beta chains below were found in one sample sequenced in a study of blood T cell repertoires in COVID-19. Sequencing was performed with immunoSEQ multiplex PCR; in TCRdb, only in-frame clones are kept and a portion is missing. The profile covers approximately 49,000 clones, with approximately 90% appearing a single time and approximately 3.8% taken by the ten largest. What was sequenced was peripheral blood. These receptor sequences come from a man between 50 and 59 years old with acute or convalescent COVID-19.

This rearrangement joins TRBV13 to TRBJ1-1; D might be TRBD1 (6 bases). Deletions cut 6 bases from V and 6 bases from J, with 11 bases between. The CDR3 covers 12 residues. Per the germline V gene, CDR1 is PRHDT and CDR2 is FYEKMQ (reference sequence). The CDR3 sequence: CASRGGGPEAFF. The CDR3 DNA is TGTGCCAGCAGAGGCGGGGGGCCTGAAGCTTTCTTT.

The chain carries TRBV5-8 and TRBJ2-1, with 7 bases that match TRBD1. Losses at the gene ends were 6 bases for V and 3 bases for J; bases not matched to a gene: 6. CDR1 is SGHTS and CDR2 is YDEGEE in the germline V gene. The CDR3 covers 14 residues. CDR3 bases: TGTGCCAGCACCGGGACAGACAGCTACAATGAGCAGTTCTTC. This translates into CASTGTDSYNEQFF.

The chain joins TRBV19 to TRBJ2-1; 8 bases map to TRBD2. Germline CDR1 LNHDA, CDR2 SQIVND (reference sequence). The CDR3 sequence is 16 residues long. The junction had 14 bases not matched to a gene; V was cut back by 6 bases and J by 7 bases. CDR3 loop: CASRGMQAGVSNEQFF. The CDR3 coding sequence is TGTGCCAGTAGAGGCATGCAAGCGGGAGTTTCGAATGAGCAGTTCTTC.

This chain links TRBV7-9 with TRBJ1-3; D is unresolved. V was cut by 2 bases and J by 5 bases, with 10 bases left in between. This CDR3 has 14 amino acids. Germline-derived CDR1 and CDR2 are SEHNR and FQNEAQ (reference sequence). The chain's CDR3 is CASSLSTGRNTIYF. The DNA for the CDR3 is TGTGCCAGCAGCTTAAGTACGGGGAGAAACACCATATATTTT.